Described below is a single T cell receptor (beta chain) sequence and its context. Its antigen remains unknown. The sample comes from a study of graft-versus-host responses after intestinal transplantation. Study-wide background: Recipients were given multivisceral, liver-intestinal, or isolated intestinal transplants.

The CDR3 has 14 residues. V trimming: 4 bases; J trimming: 3 bases; junction bases outside the gene matches: 6. Per germline, CDR1 LNHNV and CDR2 YYDKDF (reference sequence). Findings and limits, study-wide: High graft-versus-host to host-versus-graft clonal ratios were found in allografts of patients who had graft-donor T cell macrochimerism.

Sequencing used immunoSEQ multiplex PCR; TCRdb keeps in-frame clones, though not all of them. The table shows about 90,000 clones, with more than 90% occurring only once. The sequence was obtained from a human donor who received an intestinal transplant. This chain links TRBV15 with TRBJ2-7, with 7 positions matching TRBD2. The sequences come from unstimulated CD4+ T cells sorted from spleen or lymph node cells, collected before intestinal transplant. CDR3 protein: CATSTREQHYEQYF. CDR3 nucleotide sequence: TGTGCCACCAGCACGCGGGAGCAACACTACGAGCAGTACTTC.